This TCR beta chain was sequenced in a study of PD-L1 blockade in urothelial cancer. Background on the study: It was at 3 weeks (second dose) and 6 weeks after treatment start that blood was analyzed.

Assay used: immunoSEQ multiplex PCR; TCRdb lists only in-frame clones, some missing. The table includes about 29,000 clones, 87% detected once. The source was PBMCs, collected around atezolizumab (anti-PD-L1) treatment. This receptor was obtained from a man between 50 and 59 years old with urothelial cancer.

In DNA, the CDR3 is TGTGCCAGCAGTTACAGGGGCGGAGGGAGTTACGAGCAGTACTTC. Amino acid sequence: CASSYRGGGSYEQYF. The chain links TRBV6-5 to TRBJ2-7; D is perhaps TRBD2 (6 bases). Trimming removed 2 bases from V and 4 bases from J, with 15 bases in between. The germline CDR1 and CDR2 sequences are MNHEY and SVGAGI. The CDR3 has 15 residues.